This T cell receptor beta chain is from a study of blood T cell repertoires in COVID-19. Study as a whole: Both acute and convalescent COVID-19 samples were obtained from the United States, Italy and Spain. Sources were T cells, B-cell-depleted T cells, or PBMCs; the material itself was cDNA or gDNA.

Methods used by the authors: Using reference gene primer amplification, nucleated cell counts were estimated. Here immunoSEQ multiplex PCR was the method, and the copy in TCRdb shows in-frame clones only, minus some. The D gene and trimming were derived from the DNA, and the V and J assignments and clone size from that table. The sample includes around 200,000 clones, 86% of them seen just once. The sequenced sample consisted of peripheral blood. The TCR originated in a woman older than 75 in a cohort sampled during active or convalescent COVID-19.

The DNA of the CDR3 is TGTGCCAGCAGTGAAATTCATTATCGGGAGTTCTTC. Encoded protein: CASSEIHYREFF. This chain joins TRBV2 and TRBJ2-1; the D is unclear. The CDR3 sequence is 12 residues long. Germline V gives CDR1 SNHLY, CDR2 FYNNEI. V shed 2 bases and J shed 14 bases, with 13 bases lying between them. The variable domain in full, with the rest retrieved from reference TRBV2 and TRBJ2-1, is EPEVTQTPSHQVTQMGQEVILRCVPISNHLYFYWYRQILGQKVEFLVSFYNNEISEKSEIFDDQFSVERPDGSNFTLKIRSTKLEDSAMYFCASSEIHYREFFGPGTRLTVL.